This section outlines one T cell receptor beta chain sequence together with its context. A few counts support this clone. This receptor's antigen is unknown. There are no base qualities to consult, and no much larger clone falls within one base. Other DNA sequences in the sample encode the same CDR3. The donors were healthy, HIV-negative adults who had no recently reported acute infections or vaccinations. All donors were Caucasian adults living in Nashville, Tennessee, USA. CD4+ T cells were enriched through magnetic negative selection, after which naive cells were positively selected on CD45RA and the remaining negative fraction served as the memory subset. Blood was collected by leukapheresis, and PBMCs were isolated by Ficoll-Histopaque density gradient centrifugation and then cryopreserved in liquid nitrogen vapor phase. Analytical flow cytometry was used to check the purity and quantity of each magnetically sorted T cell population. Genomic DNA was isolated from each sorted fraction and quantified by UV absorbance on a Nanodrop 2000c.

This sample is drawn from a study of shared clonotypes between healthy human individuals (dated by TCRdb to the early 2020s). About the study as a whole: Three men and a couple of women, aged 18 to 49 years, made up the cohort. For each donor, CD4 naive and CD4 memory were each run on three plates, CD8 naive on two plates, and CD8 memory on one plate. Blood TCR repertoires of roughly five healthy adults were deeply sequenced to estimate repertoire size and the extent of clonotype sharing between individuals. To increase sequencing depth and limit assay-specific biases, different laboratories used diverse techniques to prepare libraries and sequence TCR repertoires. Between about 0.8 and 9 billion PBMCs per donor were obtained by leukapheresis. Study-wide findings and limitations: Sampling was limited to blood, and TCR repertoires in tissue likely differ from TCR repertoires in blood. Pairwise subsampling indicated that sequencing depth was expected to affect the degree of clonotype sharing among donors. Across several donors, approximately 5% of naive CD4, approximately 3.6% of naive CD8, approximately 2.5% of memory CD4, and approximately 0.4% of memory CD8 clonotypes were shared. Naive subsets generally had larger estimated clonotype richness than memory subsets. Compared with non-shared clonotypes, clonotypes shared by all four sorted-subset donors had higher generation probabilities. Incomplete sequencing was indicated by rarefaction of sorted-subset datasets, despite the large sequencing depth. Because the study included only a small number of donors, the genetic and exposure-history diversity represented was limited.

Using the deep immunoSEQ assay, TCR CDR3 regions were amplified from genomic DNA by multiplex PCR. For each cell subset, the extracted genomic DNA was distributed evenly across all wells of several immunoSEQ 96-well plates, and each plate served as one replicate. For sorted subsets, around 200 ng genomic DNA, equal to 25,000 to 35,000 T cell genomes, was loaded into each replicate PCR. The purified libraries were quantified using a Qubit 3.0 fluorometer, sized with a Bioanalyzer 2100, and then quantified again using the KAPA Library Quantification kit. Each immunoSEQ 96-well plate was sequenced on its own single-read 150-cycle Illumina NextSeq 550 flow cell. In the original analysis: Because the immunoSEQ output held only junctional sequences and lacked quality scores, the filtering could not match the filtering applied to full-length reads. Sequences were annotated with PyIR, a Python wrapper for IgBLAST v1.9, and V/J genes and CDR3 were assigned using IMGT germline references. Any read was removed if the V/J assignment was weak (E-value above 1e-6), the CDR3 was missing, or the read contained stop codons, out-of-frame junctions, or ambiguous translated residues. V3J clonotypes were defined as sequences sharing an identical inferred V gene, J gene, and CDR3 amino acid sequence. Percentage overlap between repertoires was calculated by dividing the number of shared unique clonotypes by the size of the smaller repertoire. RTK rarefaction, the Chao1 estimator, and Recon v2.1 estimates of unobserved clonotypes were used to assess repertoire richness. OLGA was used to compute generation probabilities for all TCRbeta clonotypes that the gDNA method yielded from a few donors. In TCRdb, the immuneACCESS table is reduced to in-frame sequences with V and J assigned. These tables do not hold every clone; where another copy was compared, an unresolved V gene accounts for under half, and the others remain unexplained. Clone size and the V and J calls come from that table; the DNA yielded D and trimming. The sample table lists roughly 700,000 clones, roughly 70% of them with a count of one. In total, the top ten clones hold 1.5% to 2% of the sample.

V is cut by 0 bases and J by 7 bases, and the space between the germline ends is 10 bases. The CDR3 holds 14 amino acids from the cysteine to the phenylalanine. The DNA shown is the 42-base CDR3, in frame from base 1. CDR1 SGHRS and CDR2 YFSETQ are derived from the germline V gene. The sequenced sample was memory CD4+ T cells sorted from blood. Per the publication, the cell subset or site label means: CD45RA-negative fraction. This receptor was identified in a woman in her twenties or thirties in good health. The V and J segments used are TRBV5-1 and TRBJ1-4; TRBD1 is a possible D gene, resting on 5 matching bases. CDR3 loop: CASSLEGVGEKLFF. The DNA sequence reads TGCGCCAGCAGCTTGGAAGGGGTGGGTGAAAAACTGTTTTTT.